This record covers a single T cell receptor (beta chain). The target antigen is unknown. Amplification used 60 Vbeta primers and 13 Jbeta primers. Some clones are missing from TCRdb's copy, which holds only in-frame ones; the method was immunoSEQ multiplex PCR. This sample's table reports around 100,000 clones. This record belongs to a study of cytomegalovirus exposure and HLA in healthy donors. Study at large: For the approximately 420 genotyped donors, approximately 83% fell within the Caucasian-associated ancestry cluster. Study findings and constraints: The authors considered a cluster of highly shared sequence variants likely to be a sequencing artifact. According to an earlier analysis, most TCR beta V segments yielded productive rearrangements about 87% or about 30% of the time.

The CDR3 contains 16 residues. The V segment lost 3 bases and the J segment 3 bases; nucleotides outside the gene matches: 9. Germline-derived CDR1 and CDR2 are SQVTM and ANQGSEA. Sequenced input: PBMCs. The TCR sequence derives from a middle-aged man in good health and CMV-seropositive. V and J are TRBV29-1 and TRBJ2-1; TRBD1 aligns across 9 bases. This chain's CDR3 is CSVEGGTGLIYNEQFF. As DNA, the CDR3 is TGCAGCGTTGAGGGTGGGACAGGGCTGATCTACAATGAGCAGTTCTTC.